The 27 T cell receptor beta chains below were found in one sample sequenced in a study of blood T cell repertoires in COVID-19. This table comes from immunoSEQ multiplex PCR, and its TCRdb copy is limited to in-frame clones, with some not included. Among a few hundred thousand clones listed, around 91% were seen once. The material sequenced was PBMCs or T cells enriched from blood (not recorded which). The receptor source for this set is a woman in her forties who had recovered from COVID-19.

The chain carries TRBV2 and TRBJ2-1; no clear D gene. The CDR3 is 11 amino acids. Germline assignment: CDR1 SNHLY and CDR2 FYNNEI. V lost 0 bases and J lost 12, with 6 bases in between. The CDR3 region is CASSEALWQFF. The CDR3 DNA is TGTGCCAGCAGTGAAGCGCTATGGCAGTTCTTC.

V usage is TRBV4-1 and J usage is TRBJ2-7; tentative D call: TRBD2 (5 bases). This CDR3 region has 13 residues. Germline lookup yields CDR1 MGHRA and CDR2 YSYEKL. V shed 3 bases and J shed 2 bases, with 8 bases lying between them. This CDR3 reads CASSHPGTYEQYF. The CDR3, as DNA: TGCGCCAGCAGCCATCCGGGAACCTACGAGCAGTACTTC.

This chain connects TRBV27 to TRBJ1-2; 7 bases fit TRBD1. This CDR3 has 14 residues. Germline V CDR1 and CDR2: MNHEY, SMNVEV (reference sequence). V shed 8 bases and J 2 bases; nucleotides not matched to a gene: 8. CDR3 protein: CASRPTGLNYGYTF. CDR3 DNA: TGTGCCAGCCGACCGACAGGGCTAAACTATGGCTACACCTTC.

This chain links TRBV24-1 with TRBJ2-1, with 8 bases fitting TRBD2. V dropped 3 bases and J dropped 9; count of bases not matched to a gene: 9. There are 15 residues in the CDR3. Per germline, CDR1 KGHDR and CDR2 SFDVKD. DNA for the CDR3: TGTGCCACCAGTGATAATGGACTAGCCTATAGTGAGCAGTTCTTC. Translating it yields CATSDNGLAYSEQFF.

The rearrangement uses TRBV30 and TRBJ1-1; no reliable D call. Germline loops: CDR1 GTSNPN, CDR2 SVGIG (reference sequence). This CDR3 contains 11 residues. Trimming took 4 bases from V and 1 from J, leaving 4 bases between them. The CDR3 sequence: CAWTRNTEAFF. The CDR3 DNA is TGTGCCTGGACCCGGAACACTGAAGCTTTCTTT.

The chain carries TRBV5-6 and TRBJ2-7; D is undetermined. This CDR3 contains 12 residues. The V end was cut by 4 bases, the J end by 2 bases, with 7 bases between. CDR1 is SGHDT and CDR2 is YYEEEE in the germline V gene. The CDR3, as DNA: TGTGCCAGCAGCCTAAGCGCCTACGAGCAGTACTTC. Its protein product is CASSLSAYEQYF.

The gene calls are TRBV3-1 (or the pseudogene TRBV3-2) and TRBJ2-7; 7 nucleotides match TRBD1. Per germline, CDR1 LGHDT and CDR2 YNNKEL (reference sequence). J lost 5 bases, V lost 1 base, and 5 bases had no gene match. The CDR3 has 14 residues. The CDR3 nucleotides are TGTGCCAGCAGCCAAGTAAGGGGGCCCCACGAGCAGTACTTC. This gives the protein CASSQVRGPHEQYF.

The V call is TRBV27, the J call TRBJ2-2; 13 bases align to TRBD2. The trim removed 4 bases at V and 6 bases at J, leaving 2 bases unmatched. This CDR3 is 15 amino acids long. Germline-derived CDR1 and CDR2 are MNHEY and SMNVEV (reference sequence). The CDR3 loop reads CASSSGLAGAGELFF. CDR3 bases: TGTGCCAGCAGTTCAGGACTAGCGGGGGCCGGGGAGCTGTTTTTT.

The V call is TRBV5-4, the J call TRBJ2-2, with 8 bases identical to TRBD1. This CDR3 has 16 residues. Germline CDR1 is SGHNT and CDR2 is YYREEE (reference sequence). J gave up 7 bases and V 0 bases, and 8 bases lay outside the gene matches. The CDR3 coding sequence is TGTGCCAGCAGCTTGGGGACAGGGTATATGATCGGGGAGCTGTTTTTT. Protein product: CASSLGTGYMIGELFF.

The chain uses TRBV9 and TRBJ1-2, with D perhaps matching TRBD1 (6 bases). Trimming cost V 1 base and J 2 bases, with 15 bases left between them. CDR3 size: 16 residues. CDR1 SGDLS and CDR2 YYNGEE come from the germline V gene. Here the CDR3 DNA reads TGTGCCAGCAGCGTAATCCCGACAGGTGCCAACTATGGCTACACCTTC. Protein sequence: CASSVIPTGANYGYTF.

The J gene is TRBJ2-5, the V gene TRBV19; 8 bases align to TRBD2. Germline CDR1 reads LNHDA; CDR2 reads SQIVND (reference sequence). After removal of 5 bases from V and 0 bases from J, the junction contained 11 bases not matched to a gene. The CDR3 has 17 amino acids. CDR3: CASSHLVSGGHQETQYF. CDR3 nucleotides: TGTGCCAGTAGTCATTTAGTCAGCGGGGGACACCAAGAGACCCAGTACTTC.

The rearrangement joins TRBV30 to TRBJ2-3, with D possibly matching TRBD2 (7 bases). Germline V gene lookup returns CDR1 GTSNPN and CDR2 SVGIG (reference sequence). The CDR3 runs to 15 residues. Trimming took 1 base from V and 1 from J, leaving 12 bases between them. The CDR3 DNA reads as TGTGCCTGGAGTGAGGGGGGGGCGGGCACAGATACGCAGTATTTT. It is translated as CAWSEGGAGTDTQYF.

CDR3 region: CASSYSAGRGEPQHF. In DNA, the CDR3 is TGTGCCAGCAGTTACTCGGCGGGGAGAGGGGAGCCCCAGCATTTT. The chain joins TRBV6-5 to TRBJ1-5, with TRBD1 as a possible D gene (5 bases). V was trimmed by 0 bases and J by 8 bases, leaving 14 bases between them. The CDR3 runs 15 residues. Germline lookup yields CDR1 MNHEY and CDR2 SVGAGI.

This clone was observed a single time. The gene calls are TRBV5-4 and TRBJ2-1; D might be TRBD2 (7 bases). V lost 4 bases to trimming and J lost 10 bases, with 18 bases between them. CDR1 is SGHNT and CDR2 is YYREEE in the germline V gene (reference sequence). The CDR3 sequence is 14 residues long. The chain's CDR3 is CASSAGGGLREQFF. The CDR3 nucleotides read TGTGCCAGCAGCGCTGGGGGGGGCCTTCGAGAGCAGTTCTTC. The entire variable domain, with the rest obtained from reference TRBV5-4 and TRBJ2-1, is as follows: ETGVTQSPTHLIKTRGQQVTLRCSSQSGHNTVSWYQQALGQGPQFIFQYYREEENGRGNFPPRFSGLQFPNYSSELNVNALELDDSALYLCASSAGGGLREQFFGPGTRLTVL.

The CDR3 DNA reads as TGTGCCAGCAGCACTCCTCCGGGACAGGGCTCCGGAAACACCATATATTTT. Translated: CASSTPPGQGSGNTIYF. J is TRBJ1-3 and V is TRBV7-2; 9 bases align to TRBD1. Germline lookup yields CDR1 SGHTA and CDR2 FQGNSA. After removal of 5 bases from V and 4 bases from J, the junction contained 12 bases not matched to a gene. This CDR3 is built from 17 residues.

The chain links TRBV30 to TRBJ1-1; the D gene is possibly TRBD1 (6 bases). V was shortened by 1 base and J by 0 bases, with 9 bases between the two germline ends. The CDR3 is 14 amino acids. From germline, CDR1 is GTSNPN and CDR2 SVGIG (reference sequence). The CDR3 DNA is TGTGCCTGGAGTGCACAGGGAATGAACACTGAAGCTTTCTTT. Amino acid sequence: CAWSAQGMNTEAFF.

J is TRBJ2-5 and V is TRBV6-5, with 11 bases identical to TRBD1. Germline loops: CDR1 MNHEY, CDR2 SVGAGI. The CDR3 totals 16 residues. V was pared by 1 base and J by 4 bases, with 5 bases of the junction left unmatched. CDR3 in amino acids: CASSYWGQGGSETQYF. The CDR3 nucleotides read TGTGCCAGCAGTTACTGGGGACAGGGGGGTTCAGAGACCCAGTACTTC.

This chain joins TRBV5-4 and TRBJ2-1, with TRBD2 matching over 11 bases. Germline V gene lookup returns CDR1 SGHNT and CDR2 YYREEE (reference sequence). With V trimmed by 2 bases and J by 13 bases, 11 bases remained unmatched. The length of the CDR3 is 15 residues. The CDR3 protein is CASSFSGRAWGIQFF. In DNA, the CDR3 is TGTGCCAGCAGCTTTAGCGGGAGGGCGTGGGGAATCCAGTTCTTC.

V usage is TRBV5-4 and J usage is TRBJ2-5; TRBD1 aligns across 10 bases. J lost 5 bases, V lost 4 bases, and 5 bases had no gene match. The CDR3 runs to 14 residues. CDR1 and CDR2 from the germline V gene are SGHNT and YYREEE (reference sequence). The CDR3 spells CASSADRGWETQYF. CDR3 nucleotide sequence: TGTGCCAGCAGCGCGGACAGGGGGTGGGAGACCCAGTACTTC.

The rearrangement uses TRBV15 and TRBJ2-7; D is undetermined. CDR1 and CDR2 from the germline V gene are LNHNV and YYDKDF (reference sequence). Trimming pared 5 bases from V and 0 bases from J, leaving 11 bases between. The CDR3 contains 14 residues. The CDR3: CATSVSGDSYEQYF. Written as DNA, the CDR3 is TGTGCCACCAGCGTTAGTGGTGACTCCTACGAGCAGTACTTC.

The V and J genes are TRBV4-1 and TRBJ2-3, with TRBD2 matching over 9 bases. This CDR3 spans 16 amino acids. Germline lookup yields CDR1 MGHRA and CDR2 YSYEKL. V was clipped by 3 bases and J by 3 bases; unmatched bases: 7. The CDR3 nucleotides are TGCGCCAGCAGCCATCTCATTAGCGGGGGTACAGATACGCAGTATTTT. Encoded protein: CASSHLISGGTDTQYF.

The J gene is TRBJ1-2, the V gene TRBV5-1; TRBD1 matches 8 bases. The germline CDR1 and CDR2 sequences are SGHRS and YFSETQ. The CDR3 has 15 amino acids. Losses at the gene ends were 0 bases for V and 4 bases for J; bases not matched to a gene: 5. The CDR3 DNA sequence: TGCGCCAGCAGCTTGGACCCAGGGGGCGTCTATGGCTACACCTTC. Encoded protein: CASSLDPGGVYGYTF.

The chain carries TRBV5-1 and TRBJ1-1; the D is unclear. The V end was cut by 0 bases, the J end by 5 bases, with 5 bases between. CDR3 length: 12 residues. Germline values: CDR1 SGHRS, CDR2 YFSETQ. CDR3 region: CASSLVGTEAFF. CDR3 DNA sequence: TGCGCCAGCAGCTTGGTCGGGACTGAAGCTTTCTTT.

The chain links TRBV7-6 to TRBJ2-7; a weak D match, TRBD1 (5 bases). CDR3 length: 14 amino acids. The germline gives CDR1 SGHVS, CDR2 FNYEAQ. Trimming removed 3 bases at V and 5 bases at J, with 14 bases between. This chain's CDR3 is CASSFSNDRNEQYF. The CDR3 nucleotides are TGTGCCAGCAGCTTTTCGAATGACAGAAACGAGCAGTACTTC.

This clone has only one observation. The V and J genes are TRBV10-3 and TRBJ1-6; 7 positions match TRBD1. Germline V gene lookup returns CDR1 ENHRY and CDR2 SYGVKD. The CDR3 covers 16 residues. J lost 10 bases, V lost 3 bases, and 12 bases had no gene match. The CDR3 region has the DNA TGTGCCATCAGTGATAGCGATAGGGGGCTTGAATCACCCCTCCACTTT. This translates into CAISDSDRGLESPLHF.

The chain combines TRBV11-3 with TRBJ1-2; 7 bases are a match to TRBD1. The germline CDR1 and CDR2 sequences are SGHNT and YENEEA. The V segment lost 5 bases and the J segment 4 bases; nucleotides outside the gene matches: 7. This CDR3 region has 14 residues. The CDR3 region has the DNA TGTGCCAGCAGCCCGAGGGGGCAGGCCTATGGCTACACCTTC. Its protein product is CASSPRGQAYGYTF.

J is TRBJ2-7 and V is TRBV7-8; 8 nucleotides agree with TRBD2. The length of the CDR3 is 17 residues. V gave up 1 base and J gave up 0 bases; unmatched junction bases: 8. Germline V lookup: CDR1 SGHVS, CDR2 FQNEAQ. CDR3 nucleotide sequence: TGTGCCAGCAGCTTAGAAGGGTGGGGGACTAGCTCCTACGAGCAGTACTTC. It encodes CASSLEGWGTSSYEQYF.